The sequence of this T cell receptor beta chain was determined in a study of blood T cell repertoires in COVID-19. Study-level background: The cDNA or gDNA used as material had been derived from T cells, B-cell-depleted T cells, or PBMCs.

Across over 20 US areas, participants ranged in age from about 18 to 100 years. Self-reported history from a screening survey and questionnaire set each donor's cohort. The authors' processing: Amplification from reference gene primers served as the basis for estimated nucleated cell counts. Sequencing was performed with immunoSEQ multiplex PCR; in TCRdb, only in-frame clones are kept and a portion is missing. V, J and clone size reflect that table, while D and trimming were determined from the DNA. The top ten clones hold around 1.8% of a sample with about 400,000 clones, 70% to 90% of them seen once. With V trimmed by 3 bases and J by 0 bases, 5 bases remained unmatched. This CDR3 region has 16 residues. CDR1 is KGHSH, CDR2 LQKENI, per germline.

The sequencing sample was made of PBMCs or T cells enriched from blood (not recorded which). The TCR comes from a woman younger than 35 with acute COVID-19. This chain connects TRBV18 to TRBJ1-5, with TRBD1 identical over 7 bases. Here the CDR3 DNA reads TGTGCCAGCTCACCGAGACAGGGATATAGCAATCAGCCCCAGCATTTT. Its translation: CASSPRQGYSNQPQHF.